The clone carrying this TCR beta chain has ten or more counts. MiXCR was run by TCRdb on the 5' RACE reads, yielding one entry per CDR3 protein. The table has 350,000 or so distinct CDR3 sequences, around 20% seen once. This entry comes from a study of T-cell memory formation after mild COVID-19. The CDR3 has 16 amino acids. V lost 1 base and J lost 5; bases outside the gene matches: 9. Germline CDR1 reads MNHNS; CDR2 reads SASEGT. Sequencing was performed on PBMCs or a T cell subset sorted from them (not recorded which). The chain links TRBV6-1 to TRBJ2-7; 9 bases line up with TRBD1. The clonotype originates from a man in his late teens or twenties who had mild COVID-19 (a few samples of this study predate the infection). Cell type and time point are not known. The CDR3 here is CASSEEEGTGSHEQYF. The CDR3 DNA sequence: TGTGCCAGCAGTGAAGAAGAGGGGACAGGGTCGCACGAGCAGTACTTC.